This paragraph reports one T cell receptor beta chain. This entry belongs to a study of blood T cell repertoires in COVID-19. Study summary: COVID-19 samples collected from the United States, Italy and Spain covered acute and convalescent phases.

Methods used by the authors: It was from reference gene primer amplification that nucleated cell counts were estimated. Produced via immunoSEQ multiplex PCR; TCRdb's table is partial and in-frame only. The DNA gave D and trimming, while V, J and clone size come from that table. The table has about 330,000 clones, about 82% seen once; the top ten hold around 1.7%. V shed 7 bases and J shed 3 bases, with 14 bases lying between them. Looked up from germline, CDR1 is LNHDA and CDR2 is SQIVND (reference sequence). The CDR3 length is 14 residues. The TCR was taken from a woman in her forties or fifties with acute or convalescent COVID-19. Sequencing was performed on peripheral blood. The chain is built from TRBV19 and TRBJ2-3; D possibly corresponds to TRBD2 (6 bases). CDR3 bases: TGTGCCAGTACTATGGAGGGGAGGACAGATACGCAGTATTTT. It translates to CASTMEGRTDTQYF.